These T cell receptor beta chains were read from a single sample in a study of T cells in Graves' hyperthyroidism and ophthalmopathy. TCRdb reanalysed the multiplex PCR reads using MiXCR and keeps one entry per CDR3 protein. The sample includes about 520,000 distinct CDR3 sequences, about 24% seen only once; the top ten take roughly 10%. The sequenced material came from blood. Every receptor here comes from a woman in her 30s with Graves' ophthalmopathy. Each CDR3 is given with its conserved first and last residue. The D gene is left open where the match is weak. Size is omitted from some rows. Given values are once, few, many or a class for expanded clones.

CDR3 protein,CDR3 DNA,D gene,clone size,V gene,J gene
CASSLLGYGSNQPQHF,TGTGCCAGCAGTTTACTCGGGTATGGTAGCAATCAGCCCCAGCATTTT,-,once,TRBV12-3/TRBV12-4,TRBJ1-5
CASTQSGRANQPQHF,TGTGCCAGCACCCAGAGTGGAAGGGCCAATCAGCCCCAGCATTTT,-,few,TRBV6-2/TRBV6-3,TRBJ1-5
CASSPRQGAEAFF,TGTGCCAGCAGCCCTCGACAGGGGGCAGAAGCTTTCTTT,TRBD1,many,TRBV7-2,TRBJ1-1
CASSSRGPTEAFF,TGTGCCAGCAGTTCCAGGGGGCCCACTGAAGCTTTCTTT,TRBD1,many,TRBV27,TRBJ1-1
CASSLYYGFGETQYF,TGTGCCAGCAGTTTATACTACGGGTTCGGTGAGACCCAGTACTTC,-,-,TRBV27,TRBJ2-5
CASTKPDWGGTGANVLTF,TGTGCCAGCACCAAACCCGATTGGGGGGGAACTGGGGCCAACGTCCTGACTTTC,TRBD2,many,TRBV11-2,TRBJ2-6
CASSLAGGDEKLFF,TGCGCCAGCAGCTTGGCGGGAGGGGATGAAAAACTGTTTTTT,-,few,TRBV5-1,TRBJ1-4
CASRQGLAGTNTGELFF,TGTGCCAGCAGGCAAGGACTAGCGGGAACGAACACCGGGGAGCTGTTTTTT,TRBD2,-,TRBV12-3/TRBV12-4,TRBJ2-2
CASRDWGGITGELFF,TGTGCCAGCAGAGACTGGGGGGGGATCACCGGGGAGCTGTTTTTT,TRBD2,-,TRBV5-6,TRBJ2-2
CASSRHGSNQPQHF,TGTGCCAGCAGTAGACACGGGAGTAATCAGCCCCAGCATTTT,-,many,TRBV2,TRBJ1-5
CASSGRGGTEAFF,TGTGCCAGCAGCGGCAGGGGTGGCACTGAAGCTTTCTTT,-,many,TRBV6-5,TRBJ1-1
CASSLGSPAGYGYTF,TGTGCCAGCAGTTTAGGTTCCCCCGCAGGCTATGGCTACACCTTC,-,many,TRBV12-3/TRBV12-4,TRBJ1-2
CASSPQGAVQETQYF,TGTGCCAGCTCACCACAGGGGGCTGTCCAAGAGACCCAGTACTTC,TRBD1,many,TRBV18,TRBJ2-5
CASSGQPGGGELFF,TGTGCCAGCAGCGGTCAGCCCGGCGGCGGGGAGCTGTTTTTT,-,-,TRBV7-9,TRBJ2-2
CASSVAGLGGNTEAFF,TGTGCCAGCAGTGTGGCCGGACTGGGCGGAAACACTGAAGCTTTCTTT,-,-,TRBV2,TRBJ1-1
CSATEGGPYEQYF,TGCAGTGCCACTGAGGGAGGCCCCTACGAGCAGTACTTC,-,many,TRBV20-1,TRBJ2-7
CASSLGLRQGAGETQYF,TGTGCCAGCAGCTTAGGACTTCGGCAGGGGGCTGGGGAGACCCAGTACTTC,TRBD1,many,TRBV7-9,TRBJ2-5
CASSLTSVHEQYF,TGCGCCAGCAGCCTGACTAGCGTCCACGAGCAGTACTTC,TRBD2,-,TRBV5-1,TRBJ2-7
CASSLRGFYGYTF,TGTGCCAGCAGTTTAAGGGGCTTCTATGGCTACACCTTC,-,many,TRBV27,TRBJ1-2
CASSPTDNGWTEAFF,TGTGCCAGCTCACCTACTGACAACGGGTGGACTGAAGCTTTCTTT,-,few,TRBV18,TRBJ1-1
CSVDDHDPSGANVLTF,TGCAGCGTTGATGACCACGATCCTTCTGGGGCCAACGTCCTGACTTTC,-,-,TRBV29-1,TRBJ2-6
CASKRAPNSYYGYTF,TGTGCCAGCAAGAGGGCCCCTAACTCATACTATGGCTACACCTTC,-,few,TRBV2,TRBJ1-2
CASSDRDGTMNTEAFF,TGTGCCAGCAGTGACCGGGACGGCACCATGAACACTGAAGCTTTCTTT,-,few,TRBV6-4,TRBJ1-1
CAKAGASRETQYF,TGTGCCAAAGCGGGGGCCTCTCGGGAGACCCAGTACTTC,TRBD2,-,TRBV30,TRBJ2-5
CASGWQGAGYGYTF,TGTGCCAGCGGGTGGCAGGGGGCTGGCTATGGCTACACCTTC,TRBD1,many,TRBV28,TRBJ1-2
CASSQEPAANVLTF,TGCGCCAGCAGCCAAGAACCCGCGGCCAACGTCCTGACTTTC,-,many,TRBV4-3,TRBJ2-6
CASQGLGWITVELFF,TGTGCCAGCCAAGGCCTAGGTTGGATCACCGTGGAGCTGTTTTTT,-,-,TRBV19,TRBJ2-2
CATIRRDGNQPQHF,TGTGCCACCATTCGCCGGGACGGTAATCAGCCCCAGCATTTT,-,many,TRBV24-1,TRBJ1-5
CAWRAARGYGYTF,TGTGCCTGGAGGGCGGCCCGCGGCTATGGCTACACCTTC,-,-,TRBV30,TRBJ1-2
CASSYRGGGNTIYF,TGTGCCAGCAGCTATCGGGGGGGTGGAAACACCATATATTTT,-,many,TRBV12-3/TRBV12-4,TRBJ1-3
CASSQGGQGARAFF,TGTGCCAGCAGCCAAGGGGGACAGGGGGCTAGGGCTTTCTTT,TRBD1,few,TRBV3-1,TRBJ1-1
CASSPMTGISEQYF,TGTGCCAGCAGCCCTATGACAGGGATCTCCGAGCAGTACTTC,TRBD1,many,TRBV7-9,TRBJ2-7
CASSTTGSYEQYF,TGTGCCAGCAGTACCACGGGTTCCTACGAGCAGTACTTC,-,-,TRBV28,TRBJ2-7
CASSALYSGSSHEQYF,TGTGCCAGCAGTGCGCTGTATTCAGGGTCGTCCCACGAGCAGTACTTC,-,many,TRBV6-2/TRBV6-3,TRBJ2-7
CASSFEDMGSTEAFF,TGTGCCAGCAGTTTTGAGGATATGGGGAGCACTGAAGCTTTCTTT,-,few,TRBV12-3/TRBV12-4,TRBJ1-1
CASSLARAGTTEAFF,TGCGCCAGCAGCTTGGCCCGGGCAGGGACCACTGAAGCTTTCTTT,-,-,TRBV5-1,TRBJ1-1
CSARGSGNRLYGYTF,TGCAGTGCTAGAGGTTCGGGCAACCGCCTCTATGGCTACACCTTC,-,many,TRBV20-1,TRBJ1-2
CSARDSGRIDEQYF,TGCAGTGCTAGAGATAGCGGGAGAATAGACGAGCAGTACTTC,TRBD2,-,TRBV20-1,TRBJ2-7
CASSYVPVSNYGYTF,TGTGCCAGCAGTTACGTGCCAGTTAGTAACTATGGCTACACCTTC,-,few,TRBV6-5,TRBJ1-2
CATSRWAGGSSGETQYF,TGTGCCACCAGCAGATGGGCCGGGGGGTCGTCGGGAGAGACCCAGTACTTC,TRBD2,many,TRBV15,TRBJ2-5
CASSPYPPRDRGYEQYF,TGTGCCAGCAGTCCATACCCCCCACGGGACAGGGGCTACGAGCAGTACTTC,TRBD1,few,TRBV27,TRBJ2-7
CSASQGPFTRAKNIQYF,TGCAGTGCGAGCCAGGGACCGTTTACGAGAGCCAAAAACATTCAGTACTTC,-,-,TRBV20-1,TRBJ2-4
CASSESSIEAFF,TGTGCCAGCAGTGAATCCTCGATTGAAGCTTTCTTT,-,many,TRBV6-1,TRBJ1-1
CASRETLNTEAFF,TGTGCCAGCAGAGAGACCCTGAACACTGAAGCTTTCTTT,-,-,TRBV6-1,TRBJ1-1
CASSPPPQGSHAFF,TGTGCCAGCTCACCACCGCCCCAGGGATCTCACGCTTTCTTT,-,many,TRBV18,TRBJ1-1
CASRSIGAGNTIYF,TGTGCCAGCAGATCCATAGGGGCTGGAAACACCATATATTTT,-,once,TRBV6-1,TRBJ1-3
CASSPRDRGVLIESYGYTF,TGTGCCAGCAGCCCCCGGGACAGGGGTGTCCTTATAGAGAGCTATGGCTACACCTTC,TRBD1,few,TRBV11-2,TRBJ1-2
CASSVRLGRETQYF,TGTGCCAGCAGTGTCCGACTCGGCAGGGAGACCCAGTACTTC,-,many,TRBV28,TRBJ2-5
CASSLLEFDYGYTF,TGTGCCAGCAGCCTATTGGAGTTCGACTATGGCTACACCTTC,-,few,TRBV7-9,TRBJ1-2
CSVQGILSTGELFF,TGCAGCGTACAAGGGATCCTTAGCACCGGGGAGCTGTTTTTT,-,once,TRBV29-1,TRBJ2-2
CSASPYLESGGGEQYF,TGCAGTGCTAGCCCCTACCTGGAAAGCGGGGGAGGAGAGCAGTACTTC,TRBD2,-,TRBV20-1,TRBJ2-7
CATSIDRARAFF,TGTGCCACCAGCATTGACAGGGCTCGAGCTTTCTTT,TRBD1,many,TRBV15,TRBJ1-1
CAILGLTVNTEAFF,TGTGCCATCCTGGGTTTGACAGTGAACACTGAAGCTTTCTTT,-,-,TRBV6-1,TRBJ1-1
CASSMRKAEAFF,TGTGCCAGTAGTATGCGTAAGGCCGAAGCTTTCTTT,-,many,TRBV19,TRBJ1-1
CASSTTSGDKGEQYF,TGTGCCAGCAGTACTACTAGCGGAGATAAGGGGGAGCAGTACTTC,TRBD2,many,TRBV7-2,TRBJ2-7
CASSAGIGSGNLYEQYF,TGTGCCAGCAGTGCGGGAATCGGTAGCGGGAACCTTTACGAGCAGTACTTC,TRBD2,-,TRBV6-2/TRBV6-3,TRBJ2-7
CASRQGAYAFF,TGTGCCAGCAGACAGGGTGCTTATGCTTTCTTT,-,many,TRBV6-5,TRBJ1-1